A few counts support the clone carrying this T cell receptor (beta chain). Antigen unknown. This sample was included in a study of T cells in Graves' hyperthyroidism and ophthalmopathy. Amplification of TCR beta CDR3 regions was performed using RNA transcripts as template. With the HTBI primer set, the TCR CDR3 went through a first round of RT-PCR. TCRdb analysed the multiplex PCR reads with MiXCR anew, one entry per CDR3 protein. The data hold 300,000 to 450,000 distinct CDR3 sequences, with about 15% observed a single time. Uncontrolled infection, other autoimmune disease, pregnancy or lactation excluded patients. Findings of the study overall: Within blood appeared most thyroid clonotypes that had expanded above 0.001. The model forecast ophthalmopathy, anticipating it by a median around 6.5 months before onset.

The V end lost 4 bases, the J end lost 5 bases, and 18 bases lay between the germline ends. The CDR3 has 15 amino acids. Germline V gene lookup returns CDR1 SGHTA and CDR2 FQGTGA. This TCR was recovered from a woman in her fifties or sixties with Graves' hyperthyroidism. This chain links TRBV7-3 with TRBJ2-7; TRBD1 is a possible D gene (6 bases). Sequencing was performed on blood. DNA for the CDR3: TGTGCCAGCAGCTCACCGCACCCCAGGGGCCACGAGCAGTACTTC. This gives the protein CASSSPHPRGHEQYF.